The 10 T cell receptor beta chains below all came from one sample that was sequenced in a study of T cell repertoires in cytomegalovirus infection (dated by TCRdb to the late 2010s). Data came from an Illumina HiSeq 1500. TCRdb reran the public reads through fastp at Q25 and MiXCR, keeping productive beta chains. Here each entry gathers all rows of one CDR3 protein and keeps the most common genes and DNA. Here the sample has fewer than 250,000 distinct CDR3 sequences; 9% to 15% occur a single time. 1.6% of the sample is taken by the ten largest. The sample was PBMCs. These receptors were taken from a human donor in good health (CMV status not recorded). Some clones in this sample may be carry-over from other donors' samples.

The rearrangement links TRBV29-1 to TRBJ1-4, with D possibly matching TRBD1 (6 bases). Germline V lookup: CDR1 SQVTM, CDR2 ANQGSEA. The CDR3 loop spans 12 amino acids. Trimming took off 6 bases at V and 4 bases at J, with 9 bases between the two ends. The DNA for the CDR3 is TGCAGCGTAGGACAGATTAATGAAAAACTGTTTTTT. It codes for CSVGQINEKLFF.

This clonotype was found many times. The chain has TRBV7-9 and TRBJ2-7; weak D call: TRBD2 (5 bases). Germline-derived CDR1 and CDR2 are SEHNR and FQNEAQ (reference sequence). This CDR3 comprises 15 residues. V shed 2 bases and J shed 5 bases, with 16 bases lying between them. CDR3 loop: CASSLLGRGIDEQYF. The CDR3 DNA follows: TGTGCCAGCAGCTTATTAGGGAGAGGGATCGACGAGCAGTACTTC.

This clonotype was picked up many times. The chain carries TRBV7-2 and TRBJ1-2, with 7 nucleotides matching TRBD1. There are 14 residues in the CDR3. The ends lost 8 bases at V and 3 bases at J; junction bases unmatched: 9. Per germline, CDR1 SGHTA and CDR2 FQGNSA. The chain's CDR3 is CASGRGGQYYGYTF. As DNA, the CDR3 is TGTGCCAGCGGACGTGGGGGACAGTACTATGGCTACACCTTC.

This clonotype was seen more than once but under ten times. This sequence joins TRBV7-3 and TRBJ2-3; TRBD1 matches at 11 bases. CDR1 SGHTA and CDR2 FQGTGA come from the germline V gene. The CDR3 spans 16 residues. The J segment lost 5 bases and the V segment lost 4 bases, leaving 8 bases of the junction unmatched. The CDR3 loop reads CASSSPGDRGKDTQYF. The CDR3 region has the DNA TGTGCCAGCAGCTCCCCCGGGGACAGGGGGAAAGATACGCAGTATTTT.

V and J are TRBV28 and TRBJ1-1; maybe TRBD1 (5 bases). The CDR3 is 13 amino acids. Per the germline V gene, CDR1 is MDHEN and CDR2 is SYDVKM. V was clipped by 8 bases and J by 5 bases, with 15 bases between them. The CDR3 DNA is TGTGCCAGCGTCCCGGGGGGTGATACTGAAGCTTTCTTT. Translated: CASVPGGDTEAFF. The full variable domain, its missing parts supplied by reference TRBV28 and TRBJ1-1, is DVKVTQSSRYLVKRTGEKVFLECVQDMDHENMFWYRQDPGLGLRLIYFSYDVKMKEKGDIPEGYSVSREKKERFSLILESASTNQTSMYLCASVPGGDTEAFFGQGTRLTVV.

This clonotype has at least ten counts. The CDR3 nucleotides read TGTGCCAGCGGGTTTTTCGGGGGACCCGAGGAGACCCAGTACTTC. Translation: CASGFFGGPEETQYF. This sequence joins TRBV11-2 and TRBJ2-5, with D tentatively TRBD2 (6 bases). Per germline, CDR1 SGHAT and CDR2 FQNNGV. Trimming left V 8 bases short and J 5 bases short, with 21 bases between. The CDR3 spans 15 residues.

This clonotype was seen only a few times. The chain has TRBV4-3 and TRBJ1-5, with D possibly TRBD1 on 5 matching bases. Germline V gives CDR1 LGHNA, CDR2 YSLEER. CDR3 length: 15 residues. Trimming took off 6 bases at V and 0 bases at J, with 12 bases between the two ends. The CDR3 is CASREGLNSNQPQHF. The CDR3, as DNA: TGCGCCAGCAGGGAGGGACTAAATAGCAATCAGCCCCAGCATTTT.

This clonotype showed up many times. J is TRBJ2-1 and V is TRBV5-5; D may match TRBD1 or TRBD2 (6 bases each). V lost 0 bases and J 9 bases, leaving 16 bases between the germline ends. CDR1 and CDR2 (germline): SGHKS, YYEKEE (reference sequence). The CDR3 consists of 15 residues. This CDR3 is CASSLEQGGPTEQFF. CDR3 in DNA: TGTGCCAGCAGCTTGGAACAGGGAGGCCCCACTGAGCAGTTCTTC.

In its sample, this clonotype was seen many times. The V and J genes are TRBV19 and TRBJ1-1, with unresolved D. Trimming stripped 1 base from V and 7 bases from J, with 10 bases between. The CDR3 length is 13 residues. The germline gives CDR1 LNHDA, CDR2 SQIVND (reference sequence). This CDR3 is CASSIVGLSEAFF. CDR3 DNA sequence: TGTGCCAGTAGTATAGTGGGTTTGAGTGAAGCTTTCTTT.

This clonotype showed up many times. The chain carries TRBV7-6 and TRBJ2-5; 10 nucleotides match TRBD1. This CDR3 has 14 residues. The germline CDR1 and CDR2 sequences are SGHVS and FNYEAQ. V was pared by 5 bases and J by 4 bases, with 4 bases of the junction left unmatched. DNA for the CDR3: TGTGCCAGCAGCCCCCGGGACAGGGGAGAGACCCAGTACTTC. It encodes CASSPRDRGETQYF.